Listed here are 19 T cell receptor beta chains from one sample, sequenced in a study of PD-1 blockade in classical Hodgkin lymphoma. Each patient experienced a relapse that followed autologous stem cell transplantation, and brentuximab vedotin exposure varied. Using immunoSEQ multiplex PCR, the repertoire was profiled, and TCRdb retains in-frame clones only, with some absent. This table holds about 40,000 clones, 70% to 80% found once. Sequences were derived from peripheral blood mononuclear cells (PBMCs), sampled at baseline. The receptor source for this set is a human donor with classical Hodgkin lymphoma.

This chain's CDR3 is CASNRGFGFGNTIYF. In nucleotides, the CDR3 is TGTGCCAGCAACAGGGGATTCGGTTTCGGAAACACCATATATTTT. The V and J genes are TRBV19 and TRBJ1-3; 7 bases fit TRBD1. CDR3 length equals 15 residues. The germline gives CDR1 LNHDA, CDR2 SQIVND (reference sequence). After removal of 9 bases from V and 4 bases from J, the junction contained 12 bases not matched to a gene. The full variable domain, with the rest looked up from reference TRBV19 and TRBJ1-3, is DGGITQSPKYLFRKEGQNVTLSCEQNLNHDAMYWYRQDPGQGLRLIYYSQIVNDFQKGDIAEGYSVSREKKESFPLTVTSAQKNPTAFYLCASNRGFGFGNTIYFGEGSWLTVV.

The chain recombines TRBV19 with TRBJ2-3; the D is unclear. CDR3 size: 15 residues. Germline assignment: CDR1 LNHDA and CDR2 SQIVND (reference sequence). V was clipped by 4 bases and J by 3 bases, with 14 bases between them. The DNA of the CDR3 is TGTGCCAGTAGTACCTTTCTCAGGTCTACAGATACGCAGTATTTT. Residues: CASSTFLRSTDTQYF.

This clone was seen only a few times. V usage is TRBV7-6 and J usage is TRBJ2-3, with 8 bases that match TRBD1. Germline trimming cut 4 bases from V and 8 bases from J; bases unmatched to any gene: 2. This CDR3 contains 12 residues. From germline, CDR1 is SGHVS and CDR2 FNYEAQ. The CDR3 region has the DNA TGTGCCAGCAGCTCAGACAGGGGTACGCAGTATTTT. This codes for CASSSDRGTQYF.

This chain links TRBV6-5 with TRBJ2-7; 8 bases are a match to TRBD2. V was pared by 5 bases and J by 11 bases, with 5 bases of the junction left unmatched. Per germline, CDR1 MNHEY and CDR2 SVGAGI. The CDR3 runs to 11 residues. CDR3 residues: CASSPRGGEYF. DNA of the CDR3: TGTGCCAGCAGTCCCCGGGGGGGCGAGTACTTC.

The chain employs TRBV5-4 and TRBJ2-2; possibly TRBD1 for D (6 bases). This CDR3 comprises 15 residues. V was clipped by 4 bases and J by 2 bases, with 12 bases between them. Per the germline V gene, CDR1 is SGHNT and CDR2 is YYREEE (reference sequence). Here the CDR3 DNA reads TGTGCCAGCAGCCAAGGACAGATTAACACCGGGGAGCTGTTTTTT. It yields the protein CASSQGQINTGELFF.

The sample holds a few counts of this clone. The rearrangement links TRBV19 to TRBJ1-2; D is undetermined. V lost 8 bases, J lost 0 bases, and 16 bases lay in between. The CDR3 runs to 15 residues. The germline gives CDR1 LNHDA, CDR2 SQIVND (reference sequence). The CDR3 nucleotides are TGTGCCAGTGCTAAGAACAGTTACCCTAACTATGGCTACACCTTC. It yields the protein CASAKNSYPNYGYTF.

The chain combines TRBV27 with TRBJ2-2; TRBD1 aligns across 11 bases. The CDR3 consists of 16 residues. Trimming took 4 bases from V and 4 from J; bases not matched to a gene: 5. Germline values: CDR1 MNHEY, CDR2 SMNVEV (reference sequence). CDR3 protein: CASSSEGTGGTGELFF. Written as DNA, the CDR3 is TGTGCCAGCAGTTCCGAGGGGACAGGGGGCACCGGGGAGCTGTTTTTT.

The J gene is TRBJ1-6, the V gene TRBV28; 8 bases fit TRBD1. In germline, CDR1 is MDHEN, CDR2 SYDVKM. This CDR3 has 15 residues. The V and J ends lost 5 bases and 8 bases, in that order; junction bases with no gene match: 8. Here the CDR3 reads CASSVMDRADSPLHF. The CDR3 nucleotides read TGTGCCAGCAGTGTTATGGACAGGGCGGATTCACCCCTCCACTTT. Variable domain in full (rest from reference TRBV28 and TRBJ1-6): DVKVTQSSRYLVKRTGEKVFLECVQDMDHENMFWYRQDPGLGLRLIYFSYDVKMKEKGDIPEGYSVSREKKERFSLILESASTNQTSMYLCASSVMDRADSPLHFGNGTRLTVT.

V usage is TRBV6-5 and J usage is TRBJ2-1; 11 bases match TRBD2. Per germline, CDR1 MNHEY and CDR2 SVGAGI. Losses at the gene ends were 6 bases for V and 6 bases for J; bases not matched to a gene: 4. The CDR3 totals 14 residues. The CDR3 region has the DNA TGTGCCAGCAGAACCGGACTAGCGGGCAATGAGCAGTTCTTC. Translating it yields CASRTGLAGNEQFF.

The chain employs TRBV28 and TRBJ2-5, with D perhaps TRBD1 (6 bases). V lost 8 bases and J lost 2, with 24 bases in between. This CDR3 spans 17 amino acids. CDR1 is MDHEN, CDR2 SYDVKM, per germline. The CDR3 bases are TGTGCCAGCGGGTCCTGGGACACCGGGTGGCGACAAGAGACCCAGTACTTC. It translates to CASGSWDTGWRQETQYF.

The rearrangement uses TRBV19 and TRBJ2-1, with 12 positions matching TRBD2. CDR1 and CDR2 from the germline V gene are LNHDA and SQIVND (reference sequence). This CDR3 spans 14 amino acids. The trim removed 9 bases at V and 8 bases at J, leaving 8 bases unmatched. The CDR3 reads CASQTSGRRHEQFF. Written as DNA, the CDR3 is TGTGCCAGCCAGACTAGCGGGAGAAGGCATGAGCAGTTCTTC.

This chain uses TRBV6-1 with TRBJ1-5; D not resolved. The CDR3 runs to 16 residues. The germline V gene encodes CDR1 MNHNS and CDR2 SASEGT. Trimming left V 0 bases short and J 0 bases short, with 9 bases between. For the CDR3, the DNA is TGTGCCAGCAGTGAAGCGAACAGACATAGCAATCAGCCCCAGCATTTT. Encoded protein: CASSEANRHSNQPQHF.

This chain uses TRBV11-1 with TRBJ2-3; tentatively, D is TRBD2 (6 bases). V dropped 3 bases and J dropped 1 base, with 17 bases sitting between them. Germline CDR1 SGHAT, CDR2 FQDESV (reference sequence). This CDR3 has 17 residues. CDR3 nucleotides: TGTGCCAGCAGCTTGGACCCCTACGGGAGTGGCACAGATACGCAGTATTTT. Its protein is CASSLDPYGSGTDTQYF.

The chain recombines TRBV6-9 with TRBJ2-5, with D possibly matching TRBD2 (5 bases). The J call may be in error: the DNA end matches TRBJ2-7 better. This CDR3 spans 16 amino acids. Germline values: CDR1 MNHGY, CDR2 SVAAGI. CDR3 nucleotide sequence: TGTGCCAGCAGCCAACCTCTTCGTCGGGGAAGGTACGAGCAGTACTTC. Translated, it gives CASSQPLRRGRYEQYF.

The chain is built from TRBV18 and TRBJ2-5, with D unresolved. V lost 0 bases and J 2 bases, leaving 31 bases between the germline ends. Germline V gives CDR1 KGHSH, CDR2 LQKENI. This CDR3 contains 22 residues. This CDR3 reads CASSPPRYTPWLGEAIQETQYF. DNA for the CDR3: TGTGCCAGCTCACCACCGCGTTATACTCCCTGGTTGGGTGAAGCAATACAAGAGACCCAGTACTTC.

This sequence joins TRBV7-2 and TRBJ2-2; D is perhaps TRBD1 or TRBD2 (5 bases each). The V gene's germline CDR1 is SGHTA and CDR2 FQGNSA. V lost 3 bases to trimming and J lost 7 bases, with 9 bases between them. This CDR3 is built from 13 residues. For the CDR3, the DNA is TGTGCCAGCAGCTTTATGAGGGGCGGGGAGCTGTTTTTT. Amino acids: CASSFMRGGELFF.

This clone came up once. The chain recombines TRBV14 with TRBJ1-1; D uncertain. With 4 bases removed from V and 1 base from J, the gap between germline ends came to 10 bases. The CDR3 covers 14 residues. Germline V lookup: CDR1 SGHDN, CDR2 FVKESK. The CDR3 bases are TGTGCCAGCAGCCGCATAACTGGGAACACTGAAGCTTTCTTT. This sequence encodes CASSRITGNTEAFF. The full variable domain, with the rest looked up from reference TRBV14 and TRBJ1-1, is EAGVTQFPSHSVIEKGQTVTLRCDPISGHDNLYWYRRVMGKEIKFLLHFVKESKQDESGMPNNRFLAERTGGTYSTLKVQPAELEDSGVYFCASSRITGNTEAFFGQGTRLTVV.

This clone has a single count. The chain combines TRBV10-1 with TRBJ2-1; the match to TRBD2 covers 9 bases. The CDR3 has 15 amino acids. Unmatched junction bases numbered 5, after V lost 2 bases and J lost 6 bases. Per the germline V gene, CDR1 is WNHNN and CDR2 is SYGVQD (reference sequence). CDR3 sequence: CASSERLAGTNEQFF. In DNA form, the CDR3 reads TGCGCCAGCAGTGAGCGGCTAGCGGGAACCAATGAGCAGTTCTTC.

The chain joins TRBV15 to TRBJ2-7; 9 positions match TRBD1. CDR3 length equals 13 residues. V lost 5 bases, J lost 3 bases, and 2 bases stayed unmatched. The germline V gene has CDR1 LNHNV and CDR2 YYDKDF (reference sequence). CDR3 nucleotides: TGTGCCACCAGCTTGGGACAGGGCTACGAGCAGTACTTC. It yields the protein CATSLGQGYEQYF. Based on the CDR3 plus reference TRBV15 and TRBJ2-7, the full variable domain is DAMVIQNPRYQVTQFGKPVTLSCSQTLNHNVMYWYQQKSSQAPKLLFHYYDKDFNNEADTPDNFQSRRPNTSFCFLDIRSPGLGDTAMYLCATSLGQGYEQYFGPGTRLTVT.